This TCR beta chain was captured in a study of identifying expanded T cells in peripheral blood. In germline, CDR1 is SNHLY, CDR2 FYNNEI. Trimming removed 4 bases from V and 3 bases from J, with 8 bases in between. CDR3 length: 13 amino acids. Profiled with immunoSEQ multiplex PCR; TCRdb holds only in-frame clones, not every one. The sample has about 110,000 clones, about 88% seen once. The specimen sequenced was blood. V usage is TRBV2 and J usage is TRBJ2-3, with D maybe TRBD2 (6 bases). This TCR was sampled from a person aged 18 to 70 in good health. CDR3 in amino acids: CASSARETDTQYF. Here the CDR3 DNA reads TGTGCCAGCAGTGCTCGGGAGACAGATACGCAGTATTTT.